This entry features one T cell receptor beta chain sequence. The target antigen is unknown. The data were obtained in a study of CD8 T cells in ankylosing spondylitis. General study findings and limits: Matched synovial fluid from ankylosing spondylitis patients was reported to be enriched for disease-linked clones. The disease-linked clones had a CD8+ phenotype and low blood frequencies.

CDR3 length equals 19 residues. V lost 6 bases to trimming and J lost 2 bases; unmatched junction nucleotides: 18. CDR1 and CDR2 (germline): LNHDA, SQIVND (reference sequence). TCRdb re-called the 5' RACE reads with MiXCR, one entry per CDR3 protein. The sample yields about 250,000 distinct CDR3 sequences, 15% to 20% seen once. The receptor's source is a male donor with ankylosing spondylitis or in good health (not recorded which). This chain links TRBV19 with TRBJ1-5; 8 bases fit TRBD1. The specimen sequenced was blood, either unsorted or a sorted T cell fraction (not recorded which). The CDR3: CASSPLGDRRDQRNQPQHF. The CDR3, as DNA: TGTGCCAGTAGCCCCTTGGGGGACAGGAGAGACCAACGCAATCAGCCCCAGCATTTT.